What follows describes a single TCR beta chain. The CDR3 length is 12 residues. Germline loops: CDR1 WSHSY, CDR2 SAAADI. V was pared by 6 bases and J by 7 bases, with 10 bases between. This record comes from a study of shared clonotypes between healthy human individuals. The data were produced by immunoSEQ multiplex PCR, yet TCRdb's version contains in-frame clones alone and is incomplete. This sample has about 480,000 clones; around 74% occur once, and the top ten carry about an eighth. The chain combines TRBV10-2 with TRBJ2-1; D is uncertain. The sequencing sample was made of PBMCs. The receptor's source is a woman aged 40-49 years in good health. Some clones in this sample may be carry-over from other donors' samples. The CDR3 protein is CASSSPRNEQFF. The CDR3, as DNA: TGCGCCAGCAGCTCACCCAGAAATGAGCAGTTCTTC.